This is a list of T cell receptor beta chains from one sample in a study of graft-versus-host responses after intestinal transplantation. This table comes from immunoSEQ multiplex PCR, and its TCRdb copy is limited to in-frame clones, with some not included. This table holds about 8,100 clones, 65% to 70% found once. The sample was ileum tissue, taken 450 to 480 days after transplant. The receptors stem from a human patient who received an intestinal transplant, so some T cells may come from the graft donor. The CDR3 runs from the conserved cysteine through the conserved F or W. Fields, in order: J gene, V gene, CDR3 protein.

TRBJ2-3 | TRBV10-3 | CAKTGTRMIETQYF
TRBJ2-1 | TRBV2 | CASSDSWGNNEQFF
TRBJ2-3 | TRBV27 | CASSHRGLTDTQYF
TRBJ2-3 | TRBV27 | CASSFWTSGATDTQYF
TRBJ2-2 | TRBV30 | CAWSKVTGELFF
TRBJ1-1 | TRBV19 | CASSIVWTNEAFF
TRBJ2-3 | TRBV6-6 | CASKSVDTQYF
TRBJ2-5 | TRBV27 | CASSSSFQETQYF
TRBJ2-5 | TRBV28 | CASRRQYQETQYF
TRBJ2-3 | TRBV6-4 | CASSDSSGGADTQYF
TRBJ1-2 | TRBV9 | CASSVYGTITPAGNYGYTF
TRBJ2-2 | TRBV28 | CASSPAPGDTGELFF
TRBJ1-5 | TRBV7-8 | CASSLGRGDRSNQPQHF
TRBJ2-2 | TRBV19 | CASSYRERGTGELFF
TRBJ1-1 | TRBV7-9 | CASSLEVGPEAFF
TRBJ2-3 | TRBV27 | CASSLLPRTDTQYF